This record concerns one T cell receptor (beta chain) sequence. Its cognate antigen is unknown. The data stem from a study of T cells after yellow fever vaccination. Study findings and constraints: Any FACS-sorted repertoire could hold abundant clonotypes that contaminate it from the bulk population. After the booster, about 95% of CD4 and more than 85% of CD8 primary-response clones were re-detected. The CD4 and CD8 compartments had a small share of their clonotypes in common.

Germline V lookup: CDR1 SGHNT, CDR2 YYREEE (reference sequence). The CDR3 loop spans 14 amino acids. The V segment lost 4 bases and the J segment 3 bases; nucleotides outside the gene matches: 6. As TCR cDNA was made by 5'RACE template switching, a universal primer site and UMIs were added. TCRdb recomputed calls from the 5' RACE reads with MiXCR, one row per CDR3 protein. The data hold hundreds of thousands of distinct CDR3 sequences, with less than 15% observed a single time. J is TRBJ2-5 and V is TRBV5-4, with TRBD2 matching over 7 bases. Sequenced material: PBMCs, taken on the day of the yellow fever booster vaccination. The TCR originated in a man between 25 and 39 years old who received the YFV17D yellow fever vaccine. Here the CDR3 DNA reads TGTGCCAGCAGCATGGGAGGGGTGGAAGAGACCCAGTACTTC. Encoded protein: CASSMGGVEETQYF.